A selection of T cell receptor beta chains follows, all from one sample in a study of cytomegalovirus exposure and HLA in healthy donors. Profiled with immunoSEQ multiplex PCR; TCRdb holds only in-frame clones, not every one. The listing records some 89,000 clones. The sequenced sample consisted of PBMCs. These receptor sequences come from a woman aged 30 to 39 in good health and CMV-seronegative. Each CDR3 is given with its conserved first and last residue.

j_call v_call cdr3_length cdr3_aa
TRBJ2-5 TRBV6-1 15 CASSEQTGDQETQYF
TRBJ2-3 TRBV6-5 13 CASSYPGADTQYF
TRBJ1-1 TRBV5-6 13 CASSLGGNTEAFF
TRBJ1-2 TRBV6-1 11 CASSENSRYTF
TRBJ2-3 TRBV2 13 CASSLRYTDTQYF
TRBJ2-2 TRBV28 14 CASGAMGDTGELFF
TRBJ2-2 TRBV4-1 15 CASSSRTGLAGELFF
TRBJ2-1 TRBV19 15 CASSSGLAGLGEQFF
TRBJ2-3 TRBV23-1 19 CASSRRKPGLAFPTDTQYF
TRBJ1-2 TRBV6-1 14 CATSRGGLSYGYTF
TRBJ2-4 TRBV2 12 CASSDVTGQKYF
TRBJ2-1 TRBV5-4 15 CASSLEQGGSNEQFF
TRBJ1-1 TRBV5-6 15 CASSLEGGPHAEAFF
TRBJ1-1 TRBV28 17 CASSSARTGTSDTEAFF
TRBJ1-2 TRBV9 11 CASGGPPGYTF
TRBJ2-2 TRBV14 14 CASSYGGNTGELFF
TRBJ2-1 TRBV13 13 CASTQISYNEQFF
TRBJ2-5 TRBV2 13 CASIPGLHETQYF
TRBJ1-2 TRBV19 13 CASSVQGLYGYTF
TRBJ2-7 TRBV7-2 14 CASSSRTGNHEQYF
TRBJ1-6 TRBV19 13 CASSRTDNSPLHF
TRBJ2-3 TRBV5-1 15 CASSGLAGSTDTQYF
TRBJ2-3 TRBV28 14 CASSFVAGTDTQYF
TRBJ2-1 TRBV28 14 CASSYSGGVNEQFF
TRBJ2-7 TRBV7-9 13 CASSRQGDYEQYF
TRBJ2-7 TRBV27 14 CASSLGRGSYEQYF